This T cell receptor beta chain was identified during a study of CD8 T cells in ankylosing spondylitis. Study-level points and caveats: Within ankylosing spondylitis blood, a TCR beta motif made up of under 10 highly homologous variants appeared to be characteristic. Within matched ankylosing spondylitis synovial fluid, disease-linked clones were reportedly significantly enriched.

TCRdb reanalysed the 5' RACE reads using MiXCR and keeps one entry per CDR3 protein. Here the sample spans roughly 470,000 distinct CDR3 sequences, roughly 25% being singletons. In regard to this clonotype: Its antigen is still unknown.

Germline V gene sequence: CDR1 SNHLY, CDR2 FYNNEI. This CDR3 contains 13 residues. Trimming shortened V by 3 bases and J by 13 bases, and 13 bases separated the two germline ends. This clonotype was obtained from a male donor with ankylosing spondylitis. Sequencing used blood, either unsorted or a sorted T cell fraction (not recorded which). The V gene is TRBV2, the J gene TRBJ1-6; D remains unclear. In nucleotides, the CDR3 is TGTGCCAGCAGTGATGAACCTGGAGCGCCCCTCCACTTT. Protein: CASSDEPGAPLHF.